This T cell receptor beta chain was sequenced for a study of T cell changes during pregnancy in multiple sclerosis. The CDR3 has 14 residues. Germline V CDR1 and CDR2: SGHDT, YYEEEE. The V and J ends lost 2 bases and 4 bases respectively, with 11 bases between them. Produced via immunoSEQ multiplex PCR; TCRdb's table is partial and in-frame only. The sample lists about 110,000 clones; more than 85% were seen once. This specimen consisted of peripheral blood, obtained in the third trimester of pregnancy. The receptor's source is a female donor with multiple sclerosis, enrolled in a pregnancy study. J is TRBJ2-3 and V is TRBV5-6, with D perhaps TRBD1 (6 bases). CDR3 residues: CASSFGQSADTQYF. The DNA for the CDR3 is TGTGCCAGCAGCTTCGGACAGTCGGCAGATACGCAGTATTTT.